This T cell receptor (beta chain) appears in the sequencing data of a study of human T cells and chemical hapten exposure. TCRdb analysed the RACE reads with MiXCR anew, one entry per CDR3 protein. The table shows 35,000 to 45,000 distinct CDR3 sequences, with around 12% occurring only once. This clonotype was recorded many times. The CDR3 is 11 amino acids. Time point meaning: pre-sensitization, week 0. As for treatment: therapeutic diphenylcyclopropenone sensitization with weekly scalp DPC. Sequences were derived from whole blood, sampled in connection with sensitization to the hapten diphenylcyclopropenone (DPC). The rearrangement uses TRBV21-1 and TRBJ2-2. TRBV21-1 is marked as a pseudogene. This clonotype was sampled from a young woman with alopecia areata. Some clones in this sample may be carry-over from other donors' samples. CDR3 loop: CASSISGELFF. CDR3 nucleotides: TGTGCCAGCAGTATCTCCGGGGAGCTGTTTTTT.